This is a list of T cell receptor beta chains from one sample in a study of T cells in Graves' hyperthyroidism and ophthalmopathy. TCRdb independently ran MiXCR on the multiplex PCR reads; one entry per CDR3 protein. The sample shows hundreds of thousands of distinct CDR3 sequences, under 25% of them seen only once. The sequenced sample was blood. Receptor source: a man aged 30 to 39 with Graves' ophthalmopathy. Each CDR3 is given without its conserved first and last residue. D genes are given only for firm matches.

V,D,CDR3
TRBV18,.,ASSPFVGSDEQY
TRBV12-3/TRBV12-4,TRBD2,ASSSGLAGEGNTQY
TRBV27,.,ASSFAGSPEAF
TRBV19,TRBD1,ASSGGHGTGSYEQY
TRBV27,.,ASSPAQGLGTEAF
TRBV4-1,.,ASSPVEGALSEQY
TRBV4-3,.,ASRQQLLGPSTDTQY
TRBV5-1,TRBD1,ASSSTGGNTEAF
TRBV6-5,.,ASSYGPTGETQY
TRBV29-1,TRBD1,SVVGQGVPYEQY
TRBV7-9,.,ASSLKSLGLDTDTQY
TRBV27,.,ASSLYPGEGETQY
TRBV7-8,.,ASSLGRAYGYT
TRBV20-1,.,SASGSRETQY
TRBV20-1,TRBD2,SARDLRLAGAGEQY
TRBV18,TRBD1,ASSQGQGAAYERY
TRBV28,TRBD2,ASSKGLAGVQDTQY
TRBV4-2,.,ASSQGVGGTNTGELF
TRBV28,TRBD2,ASSALPKLAGLDTGELF
TRBV5-1,TRBD1,ASSTTGVPGANVLT
TRBV7-8,.,ASSLVWRGAGSLNEQF
TRBV18,.,ASSPRGPGAEGYT
TRBV12-3/TRBV12-4,.,ASSLRTLGVTEAF
TRBV10-3,.,AASGLGDEKLF
TRBV29-1,.,SVEDRARNTEAF
TRBV11-1,TRBD1,ASSLEDRGVLNTEAF
TRBV19,.,ASREGWGAGETQY
TRBV24-1,TRBD2,ATSDFQGGEYNEQF
TRBV10-3,.,AISDSGGKYEQY
TRBV7-2,.,ASSLGVGAGNTIY
TRBV2,.,ASSEASTYTQY
TRBV7-3,.,ASSQSRYNEQF
TRBV2,.,ASSEAARSEQY
TRBV27,.,ASSLRRSNSPLH
TRBV28,.,ASSSPAAGGTNTGELF
TRBV13,.,ASSLGRGAGLEETQY
TRBV12-3/TRBV12-4,TRBD2,ASSLAHGTSSYEQY
TRBV15,.,ATSRDQGKNIQY
TRBV12-3/TRBV12-4,.,ASSDKGGVSYEQY
TRBV28,TRBD1,ASRHQGDQPQH
TRBV20-1,TRBD2,SARDSGRPDTQY
TRBV30,TRBD2,AWSVDRFSGSFQETQY
TRBV12-3/TRBV12-4,.,ASSLGGQYNQPQH
TRBV7-3,.,ASSRNPGDTQY
TRBV28,.,ASSSGARVWEKLF
TRBV29-1,TRBD2,SVERSGGRGDTQY
TRBV5-1,.,ASSPTSGRNQPQH
TRBV6-9,TRBD2,ASSSKAGGIIGYEQY
TRBV11-2,.,ASSLVLDHEQY
TRBV7-9,TRBD2,ASSWETSGREDEQY
TRBV7-9,.,ASSFNSANTGELF
TRBV7-2,.,ASSINTASYEQY
TRBV14,.,ASSPRRTEAF
TRBV2,.,ASSEGHSRVAF
TRBV28,TRBD1,ASNRLGTGVTEAF
TRBV14,.,ASRRTANTEAF
TRBV28,.,ASSFRYYEKLF
TRBV20-1,.,SARLGGETQY
TRBV10-3,.,ASRDVDEQF